This T cell receptor beta chain came from a study of blood T cell repertoires in COVID-19. This clone was found once. This CDR3 spans 11 amino acids. CDR1 SGHKS and CDR2 YYEKEE come from the germline V gene (reference sequence). V dropped 3 bases and J dropped 8 bases, with 6 bases sitting between them. Some clones are missing from TCRdb's copy, which holds only in-frame ones; the method was immunoSEQ multiplex PCR. This table holds roughly 120,000 clones, roughly 86% found once. Sequencing input: peripheral blood. This chain uses TRBV5-5 with TRBJ2-1; D is undetermined. The receptor comes from a man in his forties with acute or convalescent COVID-19. CDR3 nucleotide sequence: TGTGCCAGCAGCTCTTTTCATGAGCAGTTCTTC. Encoded protein: CASSSFHEQFF.